This T cell receptor (beta chain) comes out of a study of blood T cell repertoires in COVID-19. Whole-study context: The analysed material was cDNA or gDNA that came from T cells, B-cell-depleted T cells, or PBMCs.

The CDR3 loop spans 14 amino acids. Trimming took off 0 bases at V and 4 bases at J, with 9 bases between the two ends. Germline V gene lookup returns CDR1 MNHEY and CDR2 SVGAGI. Per the original data handling: Amplification of reference gene primers was used by the study to estimate nucleated cell counts. Assay: immunoSEQ multiplex PCR; the TCRdb copy retains only in-frame clones and omits some. The V and J calls and clone size come from that table; D and trimming were worked out from the DNA. The sample lists about 200,000 clones, roughly 90% occurring once. The TCR comes from a woman aged 18-29 years who had recovered from COVID-19. The chain carries TRBV6-5 and TRBJ1-1, with D perhaps TRBD1 (6 bases). The sample comprised PBMCs or T cells enriched from blood (not recorded which). CDR3: CASSYSQGATEAFF. DNA of the CDR3: TGTGCCAGCAGTTACTCACAGGGTGCCACTGAAGCTTTCTTT.